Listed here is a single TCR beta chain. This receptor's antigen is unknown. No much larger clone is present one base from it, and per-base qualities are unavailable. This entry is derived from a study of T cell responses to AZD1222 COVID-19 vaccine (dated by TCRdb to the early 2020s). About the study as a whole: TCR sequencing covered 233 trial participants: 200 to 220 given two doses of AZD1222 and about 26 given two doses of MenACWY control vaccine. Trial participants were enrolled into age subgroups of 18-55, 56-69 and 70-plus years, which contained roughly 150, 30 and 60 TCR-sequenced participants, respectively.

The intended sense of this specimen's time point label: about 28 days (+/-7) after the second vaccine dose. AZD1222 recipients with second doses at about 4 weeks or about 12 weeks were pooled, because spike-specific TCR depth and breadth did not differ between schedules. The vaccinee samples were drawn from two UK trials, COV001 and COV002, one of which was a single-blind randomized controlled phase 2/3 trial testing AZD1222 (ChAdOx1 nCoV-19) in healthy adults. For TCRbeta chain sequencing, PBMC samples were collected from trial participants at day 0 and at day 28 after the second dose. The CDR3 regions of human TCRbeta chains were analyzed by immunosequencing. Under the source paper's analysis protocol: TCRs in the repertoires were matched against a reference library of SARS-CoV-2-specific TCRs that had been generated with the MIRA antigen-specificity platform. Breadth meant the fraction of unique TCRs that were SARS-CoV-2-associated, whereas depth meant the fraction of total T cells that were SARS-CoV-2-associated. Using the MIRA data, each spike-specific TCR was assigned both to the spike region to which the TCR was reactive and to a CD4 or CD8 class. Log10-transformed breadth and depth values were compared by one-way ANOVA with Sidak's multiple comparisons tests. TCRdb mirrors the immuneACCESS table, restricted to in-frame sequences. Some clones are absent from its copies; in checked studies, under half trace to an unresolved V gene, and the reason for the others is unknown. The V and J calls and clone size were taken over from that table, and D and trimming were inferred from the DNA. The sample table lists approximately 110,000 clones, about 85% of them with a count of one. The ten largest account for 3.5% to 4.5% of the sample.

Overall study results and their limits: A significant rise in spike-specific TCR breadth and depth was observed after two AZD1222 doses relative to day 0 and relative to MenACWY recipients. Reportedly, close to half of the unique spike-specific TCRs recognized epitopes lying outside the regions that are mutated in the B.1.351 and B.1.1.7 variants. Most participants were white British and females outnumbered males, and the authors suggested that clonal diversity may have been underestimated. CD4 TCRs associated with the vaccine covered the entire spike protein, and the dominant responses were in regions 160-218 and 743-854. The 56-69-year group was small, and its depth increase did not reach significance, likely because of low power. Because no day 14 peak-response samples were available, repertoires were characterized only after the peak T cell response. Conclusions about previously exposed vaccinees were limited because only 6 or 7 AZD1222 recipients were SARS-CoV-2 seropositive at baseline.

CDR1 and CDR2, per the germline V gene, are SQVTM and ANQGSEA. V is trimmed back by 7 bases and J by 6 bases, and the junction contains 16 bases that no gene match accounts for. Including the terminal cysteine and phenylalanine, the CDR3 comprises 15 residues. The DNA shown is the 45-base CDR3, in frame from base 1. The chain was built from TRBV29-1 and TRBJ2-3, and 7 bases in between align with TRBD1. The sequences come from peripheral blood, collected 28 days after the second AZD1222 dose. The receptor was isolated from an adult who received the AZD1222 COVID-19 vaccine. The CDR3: CSDTDGNRGKDTQYF. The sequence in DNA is TGCAGCGACACCGACGGGAACAGGGGTAAGGATACGCAGTATTTT.